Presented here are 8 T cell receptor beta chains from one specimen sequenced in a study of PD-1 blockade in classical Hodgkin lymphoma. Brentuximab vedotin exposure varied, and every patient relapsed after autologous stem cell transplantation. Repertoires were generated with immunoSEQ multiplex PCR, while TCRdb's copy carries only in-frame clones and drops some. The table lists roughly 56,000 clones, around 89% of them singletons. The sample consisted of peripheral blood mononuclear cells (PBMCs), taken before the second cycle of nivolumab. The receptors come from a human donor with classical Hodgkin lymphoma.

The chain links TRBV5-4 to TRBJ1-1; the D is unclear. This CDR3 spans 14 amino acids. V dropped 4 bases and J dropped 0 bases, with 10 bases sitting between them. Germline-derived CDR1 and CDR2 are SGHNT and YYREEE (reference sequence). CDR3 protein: CASSPGFLNTEAFF. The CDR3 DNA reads TGTGCCAGCAGCCCCGGATTCTTGAACACTGAAGCTTTCTTT. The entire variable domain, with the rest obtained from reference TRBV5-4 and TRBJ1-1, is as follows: ETGVTQSPTHLIKTRGQQVTLRCSSQSGHNTVSWYQQALGQGPQFIFQYYREEENGRGNFPPRFSGLQFPNYSSELNVNALELDDSALYLCASSPGFLNTEAFFGQGTRLTVV.

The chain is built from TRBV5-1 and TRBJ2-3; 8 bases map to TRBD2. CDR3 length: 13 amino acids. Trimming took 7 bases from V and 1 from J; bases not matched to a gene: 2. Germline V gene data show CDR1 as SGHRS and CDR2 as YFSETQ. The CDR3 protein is CASATSGTDTQYF. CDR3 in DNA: TGCGCCAGCGCGACTAGCGGCACAGATACGCAGTATTTT. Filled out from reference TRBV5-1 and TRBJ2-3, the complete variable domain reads KAGVTQTPRYLIKTRGQQVTLSCSPISGHRSVSWYQQTPGQGLQFLFEYFSETQRNKGNFPGRFSGRQFSNSRSEMNVSTLELGDSALYLCASATSGTDTQYFGPGTRLTVL.

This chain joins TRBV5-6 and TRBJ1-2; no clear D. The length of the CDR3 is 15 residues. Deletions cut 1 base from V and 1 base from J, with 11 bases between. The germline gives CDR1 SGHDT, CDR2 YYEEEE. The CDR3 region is CASSLLPAFNYGYTF. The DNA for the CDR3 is TGTGCCAGCAGCTTGTTGCCAGCTTTTAACTATGGCTACACCTTC.

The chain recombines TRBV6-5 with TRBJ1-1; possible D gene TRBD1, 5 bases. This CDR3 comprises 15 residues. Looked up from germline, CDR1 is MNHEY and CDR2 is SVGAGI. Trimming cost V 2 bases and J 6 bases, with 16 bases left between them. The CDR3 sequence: CASSYGVEQGPEAFF. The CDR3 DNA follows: TGTGCCAGCAGTTACGGGGTGGAGCAGGGTCCTGAAGCTTTCTTT.

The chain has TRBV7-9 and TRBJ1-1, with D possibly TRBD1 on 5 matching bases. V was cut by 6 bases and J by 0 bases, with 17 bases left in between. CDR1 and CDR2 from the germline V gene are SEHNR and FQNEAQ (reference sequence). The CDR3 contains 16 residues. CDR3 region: CASSQTGGGMNTEAFF. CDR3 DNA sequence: TGTGCCAGCAGTCAAACTGGGGGAGGCATGAACACTGAAGCTTTCTTT. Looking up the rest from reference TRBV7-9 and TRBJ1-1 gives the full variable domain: DTGVSQNPRHKITKRGQNVTFRCDPISEHNRLYWYRQTLGQGPEFLTYFQNEAQLEKSRLLSDRFSAERPKGSFSTLEIQRTEQGDSAMYLCASSQTGGGMNTEAFFGQGTRLTVV.

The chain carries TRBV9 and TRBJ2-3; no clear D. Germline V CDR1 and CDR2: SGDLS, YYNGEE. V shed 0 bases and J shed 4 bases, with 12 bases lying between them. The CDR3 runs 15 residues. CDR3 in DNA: TGTGCCAGCAGCGTAGATCCTGGGAACCCAGATACGCAGTATTTT. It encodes CASSVDPGNPDTQYF.

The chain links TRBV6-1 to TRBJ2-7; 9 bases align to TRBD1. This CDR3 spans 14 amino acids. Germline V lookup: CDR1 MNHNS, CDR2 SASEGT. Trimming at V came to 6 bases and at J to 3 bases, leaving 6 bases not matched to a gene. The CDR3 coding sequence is TGTGCCAGCAGGGAACGACAGGGGGTCTACGAGCAGTACTTC. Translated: CASRERQGVYEQYF.

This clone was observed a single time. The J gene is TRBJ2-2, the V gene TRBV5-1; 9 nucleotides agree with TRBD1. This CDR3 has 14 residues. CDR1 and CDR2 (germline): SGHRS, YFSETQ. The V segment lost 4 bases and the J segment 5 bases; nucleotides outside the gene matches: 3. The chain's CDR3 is CASSRTGETGELFF. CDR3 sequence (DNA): TGCGCCAGCAGCCGGACAGGGGAAACCGGGGAGCTGTTTTTT.